The 16 T cell receptor beta chains given below trace back to one sample, sequenced in a study of cytomegalovirus exposure and HLA in healthy donors. The study ran its PCR with 60 Vbeta and 13 Jbeta primers. Data came from immunoSEQ multiplex PCR; TCRdb stores just in-frame clones and leaves some out. The table records 100,000 to 150,000 clones, 77% of them present only once. Sequencing used PBMCs. The source is a male donor in good health and CMV-seropositive.

This clone appeared a few times. The chain links TRBV18 to TRBJ1-5; perhaps TRBD1 as D (5 bases). The V gene lost 4 bases and the J gene lost 2 bases, with 15 bases spanning the gap. CDR1 and CDR2 from the germline V gene are KGHSH and LQKENI. The CDR3 is made up of 16 amino acids. CDR3 sequence (DNA): TGTGCCAGCTCACAACCGGGGGGACGGGGCAATCAGCCCCAGCATTTT. This translates into CASSQPGGRGNQPQHF.

This clone has more than one count but fewer than ten. V is TRBV6-1 and J is TRBJ2-7, with D unclear. CDR3 length equals 11 residues. Germline loops: CDR1 MNHNS, CDR2 SASEGT. V shed 5 bases and J shed 4 bases, with 6 bases lying between them. CDR3 nucleotide sequence: TGTGCCAGCAGTCGACTTTACGAGCAGTACTTC. Its protein product is CASSRLYEQYF.

V is TRBV5-4 and J is TRBJ2-3; D is possibly TRBD1 (6 bases). The CDR3 spans 16 residues. V lost 0 bases and J 1 base, leaving 12 bases between the germline ends. Germline CDR1 reads SGHNT; CDR2 reads YYREEE (reference sequence). The CDR3 loop reads CASSLGPAGGTDTQYF. In DNA form, the CDR3 reads TGTGCCAGCAGCTTGGGACCGGCAGGGGGCACAGATACGCAGTATTTT.

V gene TRBV15 combines with J gene TRBJ1-1; 11 positions agree with TRBD1. The germline V gene has CDR1 LNHNV and CDR2 YYDKDF (reference sequence). Trimming removed 3 bases from V and 4 bases from J; junction bases left unmatched: 4. CDR3 length equals 15 residues. The CDR3, as DNA: TGTGCCACCAGCAGGGCGGGACAGGGGGGCACTGAAGCTTTCTTT. Translation gives CATSRAGQGGTEAFF.

This clone was recorded once. This sequence joins TRBV28 and TRBJ2-1; TRBD2 agrees at 8 bases. The CDR3 extends over 18 amino acids. Trimming took 4 bases from V and 4 from J; bases not matched to a gene: 15. Germline CDR1 reads MDHEN; CDR2 reads SYDVKM. The CDR3 nucleotides read TGTGCCAGCAGTTCTCCGACTACGAGCGGGAGTGCTTACAATGAGCAGTTCTTC. Its protein is CASSSPTTSGSAYNEQFF.

On this clone: Its ends do not fully match the called genes, so a read error is possible. The gene calls are TRBV7-9 and TRBJ1-1; TRBD1 is a possible D gene (6 bases). The length of the CDR3 is 12 residues. Germline loops: CDR1 SEHNR, CDR2 FQNEAQ (reference sequence). CDR3 protein: CSSTQGGGGAFF. DNA of the CDR3: TGTTCCAGCACCCAAGGGGGAGGGGGAGCTTTCTTT.

This sequence joins TRBV6-6 and TRBJ2-1; 15 bases map to TRBD2. The germline V gene encodes CDR1 MNHNY and CDR2 SVGAGI (reference sequence). The V gene end was trimmed by 4 bases and the J gene end by 7 bases; junction bases not matched to a gene: 5. This CDR3 has 16 amino acids. CDR3 DNA sequence: TGTGCCAGCAGTTCTTCTGGGACTAGCGGGAGGAATGAGCAGTTCTTC. Its translation is CASSSSGTSGRNEQFF.

The chain is built from TRBV30 and TRBJ1-1, with D unresolved. This CDR3 spans 13 amino acids. With 1 base removed from V and 1 base from J, the gap between germline ends came to 7 bases. Per the germline V gene, CDR1 is GTSNPN and CDR2 is SVGIG (reference sequence). CDR3 residues: CAWSGHTNTEAFF. The CDR3 DNA is TGTGCCTGGAGTGGACACACGAACACTGAAGCTTTCTTT.

V gene TRBV27 combines with J gene TRBJ2-7, with 7 bases fitting TRBD2. The germline V gene has CDR1 MNHEY and CDR2 SMNVEV (reference sequence). Unmatched junction bases numbered 5, after V lost 2 bases and J lost 4 bases. The CDR3 has 14 amino acids. CDR3 in DNA: TGTGCCAGCAGTTTAATTAGCGGGCGGTACGAGCAGTACTTC. Protein: CASSLISGRYEQYF.

This clone was seen a single time. V is TRBV7-2 and J is TRBJ2-7; weak D call: TRBD1 (5 bases). Per the germline V gene, CDR1 is SGHTA and CDR2 is FQGNSA. The CDR3 totals 15 residues. Trimming stripped 1 base from V and 0 bases from J, with 10 bases between. The CDR3 bases are TGTGCCAGCAGCTTAGTTCAGGGAATCTCCTACGAGCAGTACTTC. This gives the protein CASSLVQGISYEQYF.

This rearrangement joins TRBV13 to TRBJ1-5; TRBD1 might be the D (6 bases). V was trimmed by 7 bases and J by 7 bases, leaving 11 bases between them. This CDR3 has 12 residues. The V gene's germline CDR1 is PRHDT and CDR2 FYEKMQ (reference sequence). The CDR3 bases are TGTGCCAGCACCTCCACAGGGCAGCCCCAGCATTTT. Amino acids: CASTSTGQPQHF. The whole variable domain, remainder taken from reference TRBV13 and TRBJ1-5, is AAGVIQSPRHLIKEKRETATLKCYPIPRHDTVYWYQQGPGQDPQFLISFYEKMQSDKGSIPDRFSAQQFSDYHSELNMSSLELGDSALYFCASTSTGQPQHFGDGTRLSIL.

The rearrangement joins TRBV5-6 to TRBJ1-2; D remains ambiguous. The germline gives CDR1 SGHDT, CDR2 YYEEEE. The CDR3 runs 14 residues. Trimming cost V 3 bases and J 1 base, with 10 bases left between them. The DNA for the CDR3 is TGTGCCAGCAGCTACGGTCTAGTTAACTATGGCTACACCTTC. It yields the protein CASSYGLVNYGYTF. The whole variable domain, remainder taken from reference TRBV5-6 and TRBJ1-2, is DAGVTQSPTHLIKTRGQQVTLRCSPKSGHDTVSWYQQALGQGPQFIFQYYEEEERQRGNFPDRFSGHQFPNYSSELNVNALLLGDSALYLCASSYGLVNYGYTFGSGTRLTVV.

The chain uses TRBV6-4 and TRBJ2-3; the match to TRBD2 covers 12 bases. From germline, CDR1 is MRHNA and CDR2 SNTAGT. The trim removed 5 bases at V and 8 bases at J, leaving 8 bases unmatched. The length of the CDR3 is 15 residues. The CDR3 bases are TGTGCCAGCAGTTCACTAGCGGGGGGCATTACTACGCAGTATTTT. It is translated as CASSSLAGGITTQYF.

The chain uses TRBV6-5 and TRBJ2-2; the match to TRBD1 covers 8 bases. The CDR3 runs to 15 residues. V gave up 6 bases and J gave up 2 bases; unmatched junction bases: 5. Germline V gene lookup returns CDR1 MNHEY and CDR2 SVGAGI. The CDR3 nucleotides read TGTGCCAGCAGGAGACAGGGGTTTAACACCGGGGAGCTGTTTTTT. Residues: CASRRQGFNTGELFF.

This clone was recorded a few times. The chain carries TRBV27 and TRBJ2-7, with 8 bases fitting TRBD1. CDR3 length equals 18 residues. The V gene's germline CDR1 is MNHEY and CDR2 SMNVEV (reference sequence). V shed 6 bases, J shed 0 bases, and the junction held 16 bases outside the gene matches. CDR3 residues: CASRPYAQGVELSYEQYF. CDR3 bases: TGTGCCAGCAGACCCTACGCACAGGGGGTGGAACTCTCCTACGAGCAGTACTTC.

This clone was seen a handful of times. The chain combines TRBV10-3 with TRBJ1-2, with 10 bases aligning to TRBD1. The CDR3 covers 15 residues. The ends lost 2 bases at V and 5 bases at J; junction bases unmatched: 5. Germline CDR1 ENHRY, CDR2 SYGVKD. In nucleotides, the CDR3 is TGTGCCATCAGTGAGCCCCGGGGACAGGGGTATGGCTACACCTTC. It codes for CAISEPRGQGYGYTF.